A single sample is the source of the 2 T cell receptor beta chains below, sequenced in a study of graft-versus-host responses after intestinal transplantation. Using immunoSEQ multiplex PCR, the repertoire was profiled, and TCRdb retains in-frame clones only, with some absent. This repertoire shows about 30,000 clones, roughly 87% found once; its top ten account for approximately 10%. The sample was PBMCs, taken around 62 weeks after intestinal transplantation. These receptors originate from a human patient who received an intestinal transplant, so some T cells may come from the graft donor.

The V and J genes are TRBV5-6 and TRBJ2-5; 10 bases are a match to TRBD2. The CDR3 covers 16 residues. CDR1 is SGHDT, CDR2 YYEEEE, per germline. V trimming: 4 bases; J trimming: 1 base; junction bases outside the gene matches: 7. The CDR3 spells CASSPLAGDFQETQYF. The CDR3 nucleotides are TGTGCCAGCAGCCCCCTAGCGGGGGACTTCCAAGAGACCCAGTACTTC.

The rearrangement links TRBV30 to TRBJ2-5; D is possibly TRBD2 (5 bases). The V end lost 0 bases, the J end lost 13 bases, and 21 bases lay between the germline ends. The CDR3 sequence is 14 residues long. Germline V lookup: CDR1 GTSNPN, CDR2 SVGIG (reference sequence). CDR3 sequence reads: CAWSVVTSRGRRYF. The CDR3 bases are TGTGCCTGGAGTGTAGTTACGTCCCGGGGTAGGAGGTACTTC.